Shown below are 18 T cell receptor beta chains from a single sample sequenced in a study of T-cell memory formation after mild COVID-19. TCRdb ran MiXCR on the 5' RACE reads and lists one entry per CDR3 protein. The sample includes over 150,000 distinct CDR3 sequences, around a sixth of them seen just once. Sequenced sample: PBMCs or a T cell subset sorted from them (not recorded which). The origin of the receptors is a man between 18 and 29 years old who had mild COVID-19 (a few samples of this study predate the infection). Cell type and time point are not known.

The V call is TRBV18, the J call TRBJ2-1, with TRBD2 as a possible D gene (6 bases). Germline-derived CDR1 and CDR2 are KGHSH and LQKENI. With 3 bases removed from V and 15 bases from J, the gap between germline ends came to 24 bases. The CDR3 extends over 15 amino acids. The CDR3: CASSPTEGSAGKAFF. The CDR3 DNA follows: TGTGCCAGCTCACCCACCGAGGGGTCCGCGGGAAAGGCGTTCTTC.

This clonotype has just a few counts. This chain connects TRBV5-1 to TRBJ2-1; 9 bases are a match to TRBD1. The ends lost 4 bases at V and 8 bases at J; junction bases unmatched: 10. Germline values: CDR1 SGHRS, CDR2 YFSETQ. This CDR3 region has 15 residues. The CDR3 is CASSTDRGNFYEQFF. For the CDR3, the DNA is TGCGCCAGCAGCACAGACAGGGGGAATTTTTATGAGCAGTTCTTC.

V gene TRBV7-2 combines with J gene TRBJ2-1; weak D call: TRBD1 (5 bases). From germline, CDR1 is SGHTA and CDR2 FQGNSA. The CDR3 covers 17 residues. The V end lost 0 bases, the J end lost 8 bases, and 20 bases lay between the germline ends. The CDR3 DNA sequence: TGTGCCAGCAGCTTAGCCCCCCTCCTGCAGGGTTTCGATGAGCAGTTCTTC. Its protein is CASSLAPLLQGFDEQFF.

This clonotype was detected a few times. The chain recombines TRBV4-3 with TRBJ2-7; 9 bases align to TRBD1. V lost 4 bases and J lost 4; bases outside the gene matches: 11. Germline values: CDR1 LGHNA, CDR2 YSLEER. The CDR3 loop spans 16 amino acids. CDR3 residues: CASSREPGQGIYEQYF. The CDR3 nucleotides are TGCGCCAGCAGCCGAGAGCCGGGACAGGGAATATACGAGCAGTACTTC.

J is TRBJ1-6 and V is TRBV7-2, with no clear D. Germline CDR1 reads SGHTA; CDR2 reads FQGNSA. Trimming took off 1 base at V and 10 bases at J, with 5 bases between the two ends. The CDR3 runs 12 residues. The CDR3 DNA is TGTGCCAGCAGCTTAGAGGTCTCACCCCTCCACTTT. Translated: CASSLEVSPLHF.

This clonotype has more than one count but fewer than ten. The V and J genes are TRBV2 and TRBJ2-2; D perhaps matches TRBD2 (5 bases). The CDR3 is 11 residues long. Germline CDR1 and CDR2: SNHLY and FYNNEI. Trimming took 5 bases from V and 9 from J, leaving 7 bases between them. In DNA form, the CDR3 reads TGTGCCAGCAGTTCTAGCTGGGAGCTGTTTTTT. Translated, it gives CASSSSWELFF.

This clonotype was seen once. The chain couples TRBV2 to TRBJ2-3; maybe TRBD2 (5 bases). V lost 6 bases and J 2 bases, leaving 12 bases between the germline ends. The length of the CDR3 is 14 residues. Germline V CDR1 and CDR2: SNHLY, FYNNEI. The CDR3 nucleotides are TGTGCCAGCAGGCGAGCGGAGAACACAGATACGCAGTATTTT. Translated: CASRRAENTDTQYF.

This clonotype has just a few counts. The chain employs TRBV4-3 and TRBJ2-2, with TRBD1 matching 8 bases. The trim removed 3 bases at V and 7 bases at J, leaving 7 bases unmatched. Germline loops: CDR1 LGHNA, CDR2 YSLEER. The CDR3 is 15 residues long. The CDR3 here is CASSHTDREGGELFF. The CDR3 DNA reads TGCGCCAGCAGCCATACGGACAGGGAAGGCGGGGAGCTGTTTTTT.

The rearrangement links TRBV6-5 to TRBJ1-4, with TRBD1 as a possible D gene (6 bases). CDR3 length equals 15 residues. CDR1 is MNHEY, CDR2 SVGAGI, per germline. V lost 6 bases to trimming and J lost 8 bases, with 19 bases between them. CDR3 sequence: CASRGTGTGKEKLFF. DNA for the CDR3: TGTGCCAGCAGAGGTACAGGGACTGGGAAGGAAAAACTGTTTTTT.

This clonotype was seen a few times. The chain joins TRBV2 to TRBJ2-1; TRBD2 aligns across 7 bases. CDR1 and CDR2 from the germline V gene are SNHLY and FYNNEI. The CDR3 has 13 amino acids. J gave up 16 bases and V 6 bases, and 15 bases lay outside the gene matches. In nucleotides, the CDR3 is TGTGCCAGCAGCCCCTCCAGCGGGGTGCCGGGTTTCTTC. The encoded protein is CASSPSSGVPGFF.

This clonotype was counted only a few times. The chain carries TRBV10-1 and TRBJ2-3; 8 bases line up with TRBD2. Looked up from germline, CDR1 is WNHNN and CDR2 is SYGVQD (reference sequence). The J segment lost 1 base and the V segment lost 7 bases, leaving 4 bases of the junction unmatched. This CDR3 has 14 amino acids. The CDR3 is CASMPAGGTDTQYF. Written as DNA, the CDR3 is TGCGCCAGCATGCCAGCGGGAGGCACAGATACGCAGTATTTT.

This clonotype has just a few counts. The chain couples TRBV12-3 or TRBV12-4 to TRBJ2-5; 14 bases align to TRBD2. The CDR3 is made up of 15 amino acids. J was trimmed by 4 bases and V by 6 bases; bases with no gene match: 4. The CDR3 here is CASSRLAGGLETQYF. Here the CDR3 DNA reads TGTGCCAGCAGCCGACTAGCGGGGGGGTTAGAGACCCAGTACTTC.

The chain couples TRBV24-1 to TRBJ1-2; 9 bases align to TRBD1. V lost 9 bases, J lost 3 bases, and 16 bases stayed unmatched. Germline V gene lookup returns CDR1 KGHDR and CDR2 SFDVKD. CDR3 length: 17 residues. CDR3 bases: TGTGCCACCCGCACGGGACTGGGGACAGGGTTTTACTATGGCTACACCTTC. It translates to CATRTGLGTGFYYGYTF.

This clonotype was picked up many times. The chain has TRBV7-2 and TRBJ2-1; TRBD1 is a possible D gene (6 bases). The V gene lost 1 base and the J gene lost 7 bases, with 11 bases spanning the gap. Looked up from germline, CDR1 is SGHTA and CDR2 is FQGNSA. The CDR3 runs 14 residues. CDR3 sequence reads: CASSLERTENEQFF. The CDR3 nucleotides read TGTGCCAGCAGCTTAGAGAGGACAGAGAATGAGCAGTTCTTC.

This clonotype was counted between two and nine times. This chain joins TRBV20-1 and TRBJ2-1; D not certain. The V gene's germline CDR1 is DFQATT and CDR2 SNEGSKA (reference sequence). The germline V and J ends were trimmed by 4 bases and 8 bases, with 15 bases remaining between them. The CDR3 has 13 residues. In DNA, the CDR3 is TGCAGTGCTATTGGGGAACGTATATATGAGCAGTTCTTC. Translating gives CSAIGERIYEQFF.

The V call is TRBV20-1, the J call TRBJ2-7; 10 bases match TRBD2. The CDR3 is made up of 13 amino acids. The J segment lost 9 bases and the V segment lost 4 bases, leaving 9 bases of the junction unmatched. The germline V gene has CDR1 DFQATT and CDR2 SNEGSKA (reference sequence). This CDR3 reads CSAKEAGGPGQYF. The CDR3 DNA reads TGCAGTGCTAAGGAAGCGGGGGGGCCGGGGCAGTACTTC.

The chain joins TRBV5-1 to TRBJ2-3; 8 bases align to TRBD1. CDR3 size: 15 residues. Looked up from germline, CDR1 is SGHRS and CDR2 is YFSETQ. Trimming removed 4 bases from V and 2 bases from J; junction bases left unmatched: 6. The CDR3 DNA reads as TGCGCCAGCAGCCCCGGGCAGGGGGCCACAGATACGCAGTATTTT. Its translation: CASSPGQGATDTQYF.

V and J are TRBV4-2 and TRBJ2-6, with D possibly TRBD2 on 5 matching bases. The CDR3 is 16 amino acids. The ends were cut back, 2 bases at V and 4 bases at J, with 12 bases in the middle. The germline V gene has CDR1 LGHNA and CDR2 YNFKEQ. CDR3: CASSQSRGSGANVLTF. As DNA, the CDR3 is TGTGCCAGCAGCCAAAGTCGGGGATCCGGGGCCAACGTCCTGACTTTC.